This is a list of T cell receptor beta chains from one sample in a study of molecular identifiers for immune sequencing clone quantification. TCRdb called the PCR reads again in MiXCR, with one record for every CDR3 protein. Here the sample spans hundreds of thousands of distinct CDR3 sequences, roughly 25% being singletons. Sequencing was done on a sample of naive CD8+ T cells from blood, with Jurkat cell RNA spiked in. The source of these receptors is a human donor in good health. Some libraries in this study had Jurkat cell RNA spiked in. Both conserved end residues are part of each CDR3. Fields, in order: V gene, D gene, clone size, J gene, CDR3 DNA, CDR3 protein. The D gene is left open where the match is weak. The size of a clone is reported for some rows only, either as once, few or many, or as a class for expanded clones.

v_gene: TRBV12-3/TRBV12-4
d_gene: TRBD2
abundance: NA
j_gene: TRBJ2-5
CDR3nt: TGTGCCAGCAGTCCCGGGGGGGTTGAGAGGGAGACCCAGTACTTC
CDR3aa: CASSPGGVERETQYF

v_gene: TRBV19
d_gene: TRBD1
abundance: NA
j_gene: TRBJ2-2
CDR3nt: TGTGCCAGTAGTATAAGGGACAGGGAGTTTGGCGGGGAGCTGTTTTTT
CDR3aa: CASSIRDREFGGELFF

v_gene: TRBV12-3/TRBV12-4
d_gene: TRBD1
abundance: NA
j_gene: TRBJ2-3
CDR3nt: TGTGCCAGCAGCAAACAGGGGAAAGTCACAGATACGCAGTATTTT
CDR3aa: CASSKQGKVTDTQYF

v_gene: TRBV28
d_gene: TRBD2
abundance: NA
j_gene: TRBJ2-1
CDR3nt: TGTGCCAGCAGTACCGGACTAGCGGGAGGGCCAAGCTCCTACAATGAGCAGTTCTTC
CDR3aa: CASSTGLAGGPSSYNEQFF

v_gene: TRBV20-1
d_gene: TRBD2
abundance: few
j_gene: TRBJ2-4
CDR3nt: TGCAGTGCCTTTAGCGGGAGGGAATCCAAAAACATTCAGTACTTC
CDR3aa: CSAFSGRESKNIQYF

v_gene: TRBV5-7
d_gene: NA
abundance: NA
j_gene: TRBJ1-5
CDR3nt: TGTGCCAGCAGCGGTAAAAGTAGCAATCAGCCCCAGCATTTT
CDR3aa: CASSGKSSNQPQHF

v_gene: TRBV7-9
d_gene: NA
abundance: few
j_gene: TRBJ2-7
CDR3nt: TGTGCCAGCAGCTTAGGCTACAGGAATCTCGAGCAGTACTTC
CDR3aa: CASSLGYRNLEQYF

v_gene: TRBV4-3
d_gene: NA
abundance: many
j_gene: TRBJ2-7
CDR3nt: TGCGCCAGCAGCCAAGGGCAGGGCACCTACGAGCAGTACTTC
CDR3aa: CASSQGQGTYEQYF

v_gene: TRBV10-3
d_gene: NA
abundance: many
j_gene: TRBJ2-3
CDR3nt: TGTGCCATCAGTGAAACAGGGAGCACAGATACGCAGTATTTT
CDR3aa: CAISETGSTDTQYF

v_gene: TRBV12-3/TRBV12-4
d_gene: NA
abundance: NA
j_gene: TRBJ2-5
CDR3nt: TGTGCCAGCAGTTTAAAACCAGGACCGACACGCCAAGAGACCCAGTACTTC
CDR3aa: CASSLKPGPTRQETQYF

v_gene: TRBV7-9
d_gene: NA
abundance: many
j_gene: TRBJ1-1
CDR3nt: TGTGCCAGCAGCTCGGGAGTAAACACTGAAGCTTTCTTT
CDR3aa: CASSSGVNTEAFF

v_gene: TRBV20-1
d_gene: NA
abundance: many
j_gene: TRBJ2-5
CDR3nt: TGCAGTGCTAGAGATGGATTAGGCGGGGGCAAGACCCAGTACTTC
CDR3aa: CSARDGLGGGKTQYF

v_gene: TRBV2
d_gene: NA
abundance: many
j_gene: TRBJ2-2
CDR3nt: TGTGCCAGCAGTGCCCCTTATGAGGAGCCAAATCCCGGGGAGCTGTTTTTT
CDR3aa: CASSAPYEEPNPGELFF

v_gene: TRBV20-1
d_gene: TRBD1
abundance: NA
j_gene: TRBJ1-5
CDR3nt: TGCAGTGCTAGAGACCGGGACAGGGGCTACAATCAGCCCCAGCATTTT
CDR3aa: CSARDRDRGYNQPQHF